The TCR beta chain under discussion was sequenced for a study of cytomegalovirus exposure and HLA in healthy donors. Across the study: Counted in an early data release were 65 million to 100 million unique TCRs from HLA-typed donors. There were a few hundred genotyped donors. Of these, about 80% fell in the genetic ancestry cluster associated with self-reported Caucasian donors. Study conclusions and caveats: Further analysis, carried out later, found HLA-associated TCR beta chains more clonally expanded than equally common other chains. Investigators reported 164 TCR beta chains as tied to cytomegalovirus.

Details on this clone: Its target is unknown.

V lost 4 bases and J lost 0, with 14 bases in between. The CDR3 runs 15 residues. Germline lookup yields CDR1 SGDLS and CDR2 YYNGEE. PCR primers comprised 60 Vbeta and 13 Jbeta primers. Assay: immunoSEQ multiplex PCR; the TCRdb copy retains only in-frame clones and omits some. The sample comprises 170,000 or so clones, 80% to 85% of which are singletons, and about 2.2% rests with the top ten. The TCR was taken from a woman in her 30s in good health and CMV-seronegative. Sequences were obtained from PBMCs. The chain combines TRBV9 with TRBJ2-7; maybe TRBD1 (6 bases). The CDR3 DNA sequence: TGTGCCAGCAGCCCACGGGACACGTCCTCCTACGAGCAGTACTTC. Amino acid sequence: CASSPRDTSSYEQYF.